The present T cell receptor (beta chain) was sequenced within a study of CD8 T cells in ankylosing spondylitis. Overall study findings and caveats: Past studies reported some motif variants in reactive arthritis synovial fluid and blood.

CDR3 length equals 15 residues. Germline V gene sequence: CDR1 MDHEN, CDR2 SYDVKM. The V and J ends lost 6 bases and 0 bases, in that order; junction bases with no gene match: 8. The table lists this clonotype with many counts. No antigen is known for it. TCRdb independently ran MiXCR on the 5' RACE reads; one entry per CDR3 protein. The data contain under 200,000 distinct CDR3 sequences, approximately 10% of them seen just once; the ten biggest clones take up less than 15%. Specimen: blood, either unsorted or a sorted T cell fraction (not recorded which). The V and J genes are TRBV28 and TRBJ2-7, with 7 bases identical to TRBD1. This clonotype was obtained from a female donor with ankylosing spondylitis or in good health (not recorded which). The CDR3 DNA is TGTGCCAGCAGCCCGGCCGGGACAGTCTCCTACGAGCAGTACTTC. Amino acids: CASSPAGTVSYEQYF.